Listed below are T cell receptor beta chains from one sample, sequenced in a study of blood T cell repertoires in COVID-19. Clones were read by immunoSEQ multiplex PCR, and TCRdb kept only the in-frame ones, dropping some. Of approximately 300,000 clones listed, approximately 85% were seen once; the top ten hold 0.87%. Material for sequencing was peripheral blood. These receptors all come from a human donor with COVID-19, enrolled during active disease. The donor label of this sample is uncertain. The CDR3 runs from the conserved cysteine through the conserved F or W. A D gene is named only where the DNA matches it firmly. Not every row has a clone size; where given, it reads once, few, many or a size class.

d_call	clone_size	v_call	j_call	cdr3_aa	cdr3_nt
.	.	TRBV7-3	TRBJ2-3	CASSLGQNTQYF	TGTGCCAGCAGCTTAGGACAGAATACGCAGTATTTT
.	.	TRBV5-4	TRBJ2-7	CASASGEGFYEQYF	TGTGCCAGCGCCAGCGGAGAGGGTTTCTACGAGCAGTACTTC
TRBD2	.	TRBV28	TRBJ2-3	CASRTAGRTDTQYF	TGTGCCAGCCGTACAGCCGGGAGGACAGATACGCAGTATTTT
TRBD1	.	TRBV7-9	TRBJ1-2	CASSFRQGLDGYTF	TGTGCCAGCAGCTTTCGACAGGGCCTGGATGGCTACACCTTC
TRBD1	.	TRBV9	TRBJ1-6	CASSQTGDGSPLHF	TGTGCCAGCAGCCAGACAGGGGACGGATCACCCCTCCACTTT
.	few	TRBV5-1	TRBJ1-1	CASSFAGNTEAFF	TGCGCCAGCAGCTTCGCAGGTAACACTGAAGCTTTCTTT
.	few	TRBV18	TRBJ1-1	CASSGGTEAFF	TGTGCCAGCTCAGGGGGGACTGAAGCTTTCTTT
.	.	TRBV7-2	TRBJ1-2	CASSLLSGLVSFGYTF	TGTGCCAGCAGCTTACTCTCGGGGTTGGTATCTTTCGGCTACACCTTC
.	.	TRBV7-3	TRBJ1-5	CASSLVVVRGGQPQHF	TGTGCCAGCAGCTTAGTAGTGGTCAGGGGCGGACAGCCCCAGCATTTT
.	.	TRBV5-6	TRBJ1-2	CASSVLDISYGYTF	TGTGCCAGCAGCGTATTAGACATCTCTTATGGCTACACCTTC
.	.	TRBV9	TRBJ2-7	CASSVEGGPYEQYF	TGTGCCAGCAGCGTAGAAGGGGGTCCATACGAGCAGTACTTC
TRBD1	.	TRBV10-3	TRBJ1-6	CAIRIGQGNSPLHF	TGTGCCATCAGGATAGGACAGGGTAATTCACCCCTCCACTTT
.	.	TRBV15	TRBJ1-4	CATSRLQGGVTNEKLFF	TGTGCCACCAGCAGACTCCAAGGGGGAGTGACTAATGAAAAACTGTTTTTT
.	few	TRBV5-5	TRBJ2-5	CASSFVRDIQETQYF	TGTGCCAGCAGCTTCGTTAGGGACATCCAAGAGACCCAGTACTTC
.	.	TRBV21-1	TRBJ1-5	CASSTPGDSNQPQHF	TGTGCCAGCAGCACCCCCGGGGATAGCAATCAGCCCCAGCATTTT
.	.	TRBV11-2	TRBJ2-1	CASSFEPEQFF	TGTGCCAGCAGCTTTGAGCCTGAGCAGTTCTTC
.	.	TRBV2	TRBJ1-1	CASIPGDGTEAFF	TGTGCCAGCATCCCAGGGGACGGCACTGAAGCTTTCTTT
.	few	TRBV21-1	TRBJ1-2	CASCGEAGEGWYGYTF	TGTGCCAGCTGCGGGGAGGCGGGGGAGGGTTGGTATGGCTACACCTTC
.	.	TRBV11-2	TRBJ2-7	CASSLGTPQVAEQYF	TGTGCCAGCAGCTTAGGGACACCACAAGTCGCCGAGCAGTACTTC
.	.	TRBV28	TRBJ1-3	CASCATQASGNTIYF	TGTGCCAGCTGTGCCACGCAGGCTTCTGGAAACACCATATATTTT
.	.	TRBV10-3	TRBJ2-5	CAISPADQQETQYF	TGTGCCATCAGCCCAGCGGACCAACAAGAGACCCAGTACTTC
.	.	TRBV7-2	TRBJ1-1	CASSLVPSTEAFF	TGTGCCAGCAGCTTAGTTCCGAGCACTGAAGCTTTCTTT
.	.	TRBV18	TRBJ1-1	CASSPPIAGALMNTEAFF	TGTGCCAGCTCACCACCGATAGCTGGGGCCCTCATGAACACTGAAGCTTTCTTT
TRBD1	.	TRBV7-3	TRBJ1-2	CASSLGGQPSYGYTF	TGTGCCAGCAGCTTAGGGGGACAGCCTAGCTATGGCTACACCTTC
TRBD1	.	TRBV2	TRBJ1-1	CASSTGADTEAFF	TGTGCCAGCAGCACAGGGGCGGACACTGAAGCTTTCTTT
TRBD1	few	TRBV7-9	TRBJ1-3	CASSPKDRVGNTIYF	TGTGCCAGCAGCCCAAAAGACAGGGTGGGAAACACCATATATTTT
TRBD1	.	TRBV29-1	TRBJ2-7	CSVVKDRATDEQYF	TGCAGCGTCGTGAAAGACAGGGCGACGGACGAGCAGTACTTC
TRBD1	.	TRBV7-2	TRBJ2-5	CASSLEARGQGETQYF	TGTGCCAGCAGCTTAGAGGCAAGGGGACAGGGAGAGACCCAGTACTTC
TRBD2	.	TRBV19	TRBJ2-2	CASSIGAAGGRPSGELFF	TGTGCCAGTAGTATAGGGGCCGCAGGCGGGAGGCCGTCCGGGGAGCTGTTTTTT
TRBD1	few	TRBV28	TRBJ1-5	CASSITGQGSQPQHF	TGTGCCAGCAGTATCACGGGACAGGGCTCCCAGCCCCAGCATTTT
.	.	TRBV24-1	TRBJ2-3	CATSDPGQRGTDTQYF	TGTGCCACCAGTGACCCGGGACAGCGGGGCACAGATACGCAGTATTTT
TRBD2	.	TRBV11-3	TRBJ2-1	CASSSAPGTSGSDEQFF	TGTGCCAGCAGCTCCGCCCCCGGGACTAGCGGGAGCGATGAGCAGTTCTTC